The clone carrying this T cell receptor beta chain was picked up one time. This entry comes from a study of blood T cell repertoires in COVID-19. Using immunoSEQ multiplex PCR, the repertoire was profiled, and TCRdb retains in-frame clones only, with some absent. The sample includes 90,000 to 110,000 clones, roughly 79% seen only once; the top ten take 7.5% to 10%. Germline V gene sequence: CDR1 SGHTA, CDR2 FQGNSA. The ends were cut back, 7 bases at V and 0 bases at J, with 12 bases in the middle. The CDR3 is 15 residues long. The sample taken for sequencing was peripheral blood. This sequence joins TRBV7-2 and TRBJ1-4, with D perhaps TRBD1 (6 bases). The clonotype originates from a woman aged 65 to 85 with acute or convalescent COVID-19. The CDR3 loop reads CASTTGISTNEKLFF. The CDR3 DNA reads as TGTGCCAGCACAACAGGGATTTCAACTAATGAAAAACTGTTTTTT.